The 18 T cell receptor beta chains below were found in one sample sequenced in a study of identical twins. TCRdb re-analysed the 5' RACE reads in MiXCR, keeping a single row per CDR3 protein. The data show 200,000 to 250,000 distinct CDR3 sequences, roughly 7% seen once. The same data also contributed to another study, on yellow fever vaccine responses in identical twins.

The sample consisted of memory (CD45RO+) T cells sorted from blood. Receptor source: a woman aged 18-29 years in good health.

This clonotype came up a few times. The chain links TRBV15 to TRBJ1-3, with a possible D match to TRBD1 (6 bases). CDR3 size: 14 residues. Germline V gives CDR1 LNHNV, CDR2 YYDKDF (reference sequence). Trimming cost V 6 bases and J 4 bases, with 13 bases left between them. The DNA of the CDR3 is TGTGCCACCAGTCCTACGACAGGCGGAAACACCATATATTTT. This sequence encodes CATSPTTGGNTIYF. The whole variable domain, remainder taken from reference TRBV15 and TRBJ1-3, is DAMVIQNPRYQVTQFGKPVTLSCSQTLNHNVMYWYQQKSSQAPKLLFHYYDKDFNNEADTPDNFQSRRPNTSFCFLDIRSPGLGDTAMYLCATSPTTGGNTIYFGEGSWLTVV.

This clonotype was picked up many times. The rearrangement uses TRBV15 and TRBJ2-3; TRBD1 is a possible D gene (5 bases). V was cut by 0 bases and J by 4 bases, with 11 bases left in between. The CDR3 spans 15 residues. From germline, CDR1 is LNHNV and CDR2 YYDKDF (reference sequence). The CDR3: CATSRDPAGPDTQYF. The CDR3 DNA is TGTGCCACCAGCAGAGATCCGGCAGGGCCAGATACGCAGTATTTT.

The genes are TRBV12-3 or TRBV12-4 and TRBJ1-2; no firm D call. Trimming shortened V by 7 bases and J by 8 bases, and 17 bases separated the two germline ends. The CDR3 has 13 residues. CDR3 in DNA: TGTGCCAGCACCTTGGGGTTTAGGGAAGGCTACACCTTC. As protein: CASTLGFREGYTF.

The chain carries TRBV6-1 and TRBJ2-7; the D gene is possibly TRBD1 (7 bases). Germline V lookup: CDR1 MNHNS, CDR2 SASEGT. The V and J ends lost 6 bases and 1 base respectively, with 16 bases between them. The CDR3 has 15 amino acids. In DNA form, the CDR3 reads TGTGCCAGCAGAAACTTTCAGGGGGGATCCTACGAGCAGTACTTC. Its protein is CASRNFQGGSYEQYF.

The V and J genes are TRBV5-1 and TRBJ2-7; TRBD1 or TRBD2 may be the D gene (5 bases each). This CDR3 contains 15 residues. Trimming left V 7 bases short and J 0 bases short, with 17 bases between. Looked up from germline, CDR1 is SGHRS and CDR2 is YFSETQ. CDR3 bases: TGCGCCAGCTCAGGGCCCCGGGAACCCTCCTACGAGCAGTACGTC. It translates to CASSGPREPSYEQYV.

The sample holds many counts of this clonotype. The CDR3 loop reads CASRGDPSQPQHF. The CDR3 bases are TGTGCCAGCAGAGGGGACCCGTCGCAGCCCCAGCATTTT. V usage is TRBV2 and J usage is TRBJ1-5, with a weak D call TRBD1 (5 bases). Trimming shortened V by 6 bases and J by 7 bases, and 13 bases separated the two germline ends. In germline, CDR1 is SNHLY, CDR2 FYNNEI. The CDR3 length is 13 residues.

This clonotype has at least ten counts. This chain connects TRBV7-2 to TRBJ1-5, with TRBD1 as a possible D gene (5 bases). The CDR3 is 13 residues long. Germline loops: CDR1 SGHTA, CDR2 FQGNSA. V dropped 5 bases and J dropped 0 bases, with 5 bases sitting between them. CDR3 DNA sequence: TGTGCCAGCAGCCAGGGTAGCAATCAGCCCCAGCATTTT. As protein: CASSQGSNQPQHF.

This clonotype was seen a few times. The V and J genes are TRBV29-1 and TRBJ2-7; D is perhaps TRBD1 (6 bases). V was cut by 3 bases and J by 5 bases, with 11 bases left in between. The CDR3 extends over 12 amino acids. Germline loops: CDR1 SQVTM, CDR2 ANQGSEA. CDR3 amino acids: CSVEGARNEQYF. CDR3 nucleotides: TGCAGCGTTGAGGGGGCTAGAAACGAGCAGTACTTC.

This clonotype showed up just a few times. This chain links TRBV24-1 with TRBJ2-7; D is unresolved. The CDR3 extends over 11 amino acids. Germline CDR1 is KGHDR and CDR2 is SFDVKD. V was shortened by 5 bases and J by 4 bases, with 5 bases between the two germline ends. The CDR3 DNA follows: TGTGCCACCAGTGGGGGTTACGAGCAGTACTTC. It codes for CATSGGYEQYF.

This clonotype has only a few counts. The chain uses TRBV5-1 and TRBJ2-3, with D possibly being TRBD1 or TRBD2 (5 bases each). Germline V gives CDR1 SGHRS, CDR2 YFSETQ. V was pared by 0 bases and J by 2 bases, with 7 bases between. CDR3 size: 14 residues. This CDR3 is CASSLGGITDTQYF. The CDR3 DNA reads TGCGCCAGCAGCTTGGGGGGGATCACAGATACGCAGTATTTT.

This clonotype was seen many times. The rearrangement links TRBV3-1 to TRBJ1-1, with TRBD1 identical over 7 bases. Germline CDR1 and CDR2: LGHDT and YNNKEL (reference sequence). CDR3 length: 14 residues. V was pared by 7 bases and J by 1 base, with 6 bases of the junction left unmatched. DNA of the CDR3: TGTGCCAGCATCACCAGGGGGTCGAACACTGAAGCTTTCTTT. Translated: CASITRGSNTEAFF.

This clonotype turned up a few times. The chain is built from TRBV11-3 and TRBJ2-3; TRBD2 matches 14 bases. V gave up 5 bases and J gave up 4 bases; unmatched junction bases: 5. The V gene's germline CDR1 is SGHNT and CDR2 YENEEA. The CDR3 has 16 residues. The CDR3 coding sequence is TGTGCCAGCAGCGCCAGACTAGCGGGGGGGCCAGATACGCAGTATTTT. Encoded protein: CASSARLAGGPDTQYF. Full variable domain (missing parts from reference TRBV11-3 and TRBJ2-3): EAGVVQSPRYKIIEKKQPVAFWCNPISGHNTLYWYLQNLGQGPELLIRYENEEAVDDSQLPKDRFSAERLKGVDSTLKIQPAELGDSAVYLCASSARLAGGPDTQYFGPGTRLTVL.

This clonotype was detected ten times or more. V gene TRBV6-1 combines with J gene TRBJ2-3; 8 nucleotides match TRBD2. This CDR3 region has 14 residues. The V segment lost 6 bases and the J segment 1 base; nucleotides outside the gene matches: 3. CDR1 is MNHNS, CDR2 SASEGT, per germline. The CDR3 DNA sequence: TGTGCCAGCAGGCCACTAGCGGGCACAGATACGCAGTATTTT. It yields the protein CASRPLAGTDTQYF.

This clonotype was detected ten times or more. V is TRBV24-1 and J is TRBJ2-2; D is possibly TRBD1 or TRBD2 (6 bases each). The CDR3 covers 18 residues. Germline CDR1 reads KGHDR; CDR2 reads SFDVKD. Trimming took 4 bases from V and 7 from J, leaving 24 bases between them. CDR3 bases: TGTGCCACCAGTGACCAAAACCCTCCTGGGGGGCTAGGCGGGGAGCTGTTTTTT. Encoded protein: CATSDQNPPGGLGGELFF.

The J gene is TRBJ2-2, the V gene TRBV7-9; TRBD2 aligns across 8 bases. J was trimmed by 10 bases and V by 3 bases; bases with no gene match: 7. The CDR3 length is 14 residues. Germline CDR1 SEHNR, CDR2 FQNEAQ (reference sequence). CDR3 residues: CASSFSGAGTELFF. The CDR3 coding sequence is TGTGCCAGCAGCTTTAGCGGGGCCGGTACGGAGCTGTTTTTT.

The chain is built from TRBV5-3 and TRBJ2-7, with D tentatively TRBD2 (5 bases). TRBV5-3 is filed as an ORF, its function uncertain. The V end lost 2 bases, the J end lost 1 base, and 13 bases lay between the germline ends. This CDR3 spans 15 amino acids. The CDR3 DNA follows: TGTGCCAGAAGCTTCCTCGGACTGGCATCCTACGAGCAGTACGTC. Its translation is CARSFLGLASYEQYV.

This clonotype was seen a few times. The V call is TRBV3-1, the J call TRBJ1-2; a possible D gene is TRBD1 (6 bases). This CDR3 is built from 16 residues. The germline V gene has CDR1 LGHDT and CDR2 YNNKEL (reference sequence). With 1 base removed from V and 5 bases from J, the gap between germline ends came to 17 bases. This CDR3 is CASSQVIGRGDYGYTF. The CDR3 DNA reads TGTGCCAGCAGCCAAGTGATAGGCAGGGGCGATTATGGCTACACCTTC.

This clonotype was seen a handful of times. CDR3 protein: CSALILGTDTQYF. The DNA of the CDR3 is TGCAGTGCTCTAATATTAGGTACAGATACGCAGTATTTT. J is TRBJ2-3 and V is TRBV20-1; D unclear. The germline V gene has CDR1 DFQATT and CDR2 SNEGSKA (reference sequence). The CDR3 covers 13 residues. With 5 bases removed from V and 3 bases from J, the gap between germline ends came to 12 bases.